This T cell receptor (beta chain) originates from a study of blood T cell repertoires in COVID-19. Study context: T cells, B-cell-depleted T cells, or PBMCs provided the cDNA or gDNA that served as material.

Assignment of participants to cohorts was predicated upon participant-reported clinical history. Here immunoSEQ multiplex PCR was the method, and the copy in TCRdb shows in-frame clones only, minus some. The profile shows under 250,000 clones, roughly 85% of them singletons. The CDR3 has 16 residues. J is TRBJ1-2 and V is TRBV1; TRBD1 reflects the table's D call only, with no check against the DNA. TRBV1 is marked as a pseudogene. The sequenced sample consisted of PBMCs or T cells enriched from blood (not recorded which). This receptor was obtained from a woman aged 50 to 60 with acute COVID-19. The CDR3 reads CTSRLQKGARHYGYTF. As DNA, the CDR3 is TGCACCAGCAGGCTTCAGAAAGGGGCGCGCCACTATGGCTACACCTTC.